These 18 T cell receptor beta chains were sequenced from one sample in a study of spatial heterogeneity in lung cancer. TCRdb recomputed calls from the 5' RACE reads with MiXCR, one row per CDR3 protein. The sample shows a few thousand distinct CDR3 sequences, approximately 20% of them seen only once. Noted time point: sample taken at primary tumor resection. The study sequenced unsorted whole RNA from tumor, nontumor lung or frozen PBMC. The input for sequencing was PBMCs, taken at surgery. The receptor source for this set is a male donor with early-stage non-small cell lung cancer.

By share of the sample, this clonotype is medium-sized (0.01 to 0.1%). The chain's CDR3 is CSARAQGARNQPQHF. The CDR3 DNA reads as TGCAGTGCTAGGGCTCAGGGGGCTCGCAATCAGCCCCAGCATTTT. V gene TRBV20-1 combines with J gene TRBJ1-5; 8 bases are a match to TRBD1. The CDR3 consists of 15 residues. The germline CDR1 and CDR2 sequences are DFQATT and SNEGSKA (reference sequence). Losses at the gene ends were 3 bases for V and 2 bases for J; bases not matched to a gene: 6.

This clonotype qualifies as medium-sized. The chain combines TRBV4-3 with TRBJ2-7; TRBD1 or TRBD2 may be the D gene (5 bases each). Germline V CDR1 and CDR2: LGHNA, YSLEER. This CDR3 is 16 amino acids long. Trimming removed 2 bases from V and 2 bases from J, with 16 bases in between. CDR3 residues: CASSQLTGMTAYEQYF. The CDR3 DNA is TGCGCCAGCAGCCAACTCACGGGGATGACAGCCTACGAGCAGTACTTC.

The V call is TRBV7-9, the J call TRBJ2-1, with a possible D match to TRBD2 (5 bases). Germline CDR1 SEHNR, CDR2 FQNEAQ (reference sequence). The CDR3 has 14 residues. V gave up 5 bases and J gave up 5 bases, with 13 bases separating them. The CDR3 protein is CASSPGSEHNEQFF. CDR3 nucleotide sequence: TGTGCCAGCAGCCCCGGTAGCGAACACAATGAGCAGTTCTTC.

This chain uses TRBV6-5 with TRBJ2-3, with D uncertain. This CDR3 contains 12 residues. The germline V gene has CDR1 MNHEY and CDR2 SVGAGI. Trimming left V 6 bases short and J 9 bases short, with 13 bases between. Here the CDR3 reads CASSPGLETQYF. DNA of the CDR3: TGTGCCAGCAGCCCCGGGCTAGAGACGCAGTATTTT.

This clonotype is termed medium-sized. The V and J genes are TRBV28 and TRBJ2-1; D is unclear. The germline CDR1 and CDR2 sequences are MDHEN and SYDVKM. V was cut by 2 bases and J by 0 bases, with 11 bases left in between. The CDR3 is 16 residues long. The CDR3 is CASSLIGYDSYNEQFF. The CDR3 DNA follows: TGTGCCAGCAGTTTAATTGGTTACGACTCCTACAATGAGCAGTTCTTC.

The chain uses TRBV2 and TRBJ2-7; D gene uncertain. Trimming removed 4 bases at V and 3 bases at J, with 7 bases between. Germline CDR1 SNHLY, CDR2 FYNNEI. The CDR3 has 12 amino acids. This chain's CDR3 is CASSVLGYEQYF. The CDR3 coding sequence is TGTGCCAGCAGTGTTTTGGGCTACGAGCAGTACTTC.

As DNA, the CDR3 is TGTGCCAGCAGCCAAGGGGGCACCGGGGAGCTGTTTTTT. Encoded protein: CASSQGGTGELFF. V and J are TRBV3-1 and TRBJ2-2; D remains unclear. The CDR3 runs 13 residues. Germline CDR1 is LGHDT and CDR2 is YNNKEL (reference sequence). V gave up 1 base and J gave up 4 bases, with 4 bases separating them.

The V and J genes are TRBV29-1 and TRBJ2-3; 9 bases line up with TRBD1. Unmatched junction bases numbered 2, after V lost 8 bases and J lost 2 bases. CDR1 is SQVTM and CDR2 is ANQGSEA in the germline V gene. CDR3 length: 12 residues. The CDR3 DNA reads as TGCAGCTCACAGGGGGCCACAGATACGCAGTATTTT. This codes for CSSQGATDTQYF.

The chain uses TRBV12-3 or TRBV12-4 and TRBJ2-3, with TRBD1 as a possible D gene (5 bases). This CDR3 comprises 14 residues. The germline V and J ends were trimmed by 5 bases and 0 bases, with 9 bases remaining between them. The CDR3 loop reads CASSRGHSTDTQYF. CDR3 sequence (DNA): TGTGCCAGCAGTCGTGGACATAGCACAGATACGCAGTATTTT.

By share, this clonotype ranks as medium-sized (0.01 to 0.1%). The V gene is TRBV12-3 or TRBV12-4, the J gene TRBJ2-1; D is perhaps TRBD1 (6 bases). The CDR3 extends over 14 amino acids. V lost 6 bases and J lost 6, with 15 bases in between. CDR3 DNA: TGTGCCAGCAGCGTTACAGGGTCCATCAATGAGCAGTTCTTC. This encodes CASSVTGSINEQFF.

The chain is built from TRBV5-6 and TRBJ2-3; no firm D call. Per germline, CDR1 SGHDT and CDR2 YYEEEE. V lost 3 bases to trimming and J lost 4 bases, with 9 bases between them. CDR3 length: 13 residues. The chain's CDR3 is CASSSRPADTQYF. In DNA, the CDR3 is TGTGCCAGCAGCTCCCGTCCCGCAGATACGCAGTATTTT.

This clonotype has a count of ten or more. The J gene is TRBJ2-2, the V gene TRBV29-1, with TRBD1 matching over 8 bases. The germline CDR1 and CDR2 sequences are SQVTM and ANQGSEA. This CDR3 is built from 15 residues. V shed 2 bases, J shed 4 bases, and the junction held 6 bases outside the gene matches. CDR3 region: CSVEKRTGFTGELFF. CDR3 in DNA: TGCAGCGTTGAAAAGCGGACAGGGTTCACCGGGGAGCTGTTTTTT.

This clonotype was found a few times. This chain uses TRBV29-1 with TRBJ2-7; maybe TRBD2 (5 bases). Germline V CDR1 and CDR2: SQVTM, ANQGSEA. The CDR3 extends over 13 amino acids. The V end lost 4 bases, the J end lost 2 bases, and 12 bases lay between the germline ends. CDR3 DNA: TGCAGCGTTGGGAGTAGCGTGCCCTACGAGCAGTACTTC. Its protein product is CSVGSSVPYEQYF.

This clonotype has more than one count but fewer than ten. The genes are TRBV20-1 and TRBJ1-1; TRBD1 is a possible D gene (6 bases). Germline CDR1 DFQATT, CDR2 SNEGSKA (reference sequence). This CDR3 is 15 amino acids long. Trimming took off 3 bases at V and 5 bases at J, with 19 bases between the two ends. CDR3 sequence: CSARETGYGGTEAFF. The CDR3 nucleotides are TGCAGTGCTAGGGAAACAGGGTATGGGGGGACTGAAGCTTTCTTT.

The chain uses TRBV20-1 and TRBJ1-1; D gene uncertain. Germline V lookup: CDR1 DFQATT, CDR2 SNEGSKA (reference sequence). This CDR3 is built from 12 residues. The V end was cut by 1 base, the J end by 11 bases, with 14 bases between. CDR3 region: CSARGYEGLAFF. The DNA for the CDR3 is TGCAGTGCTAGAGGATACGAGGGTTTGGCTTTCTTT.

Only a few counts were recorded for this clonotype. The chain uses TRBV24-1 and TRBJ2-3; D ambiguous. This CDR3 region has 14 residues. V gave up 5 bases and J gave up 2 bases, with 10 bases separating them. Per the germline V gene, CDR1 is KGHDR and CDR2 is SFDVKD. As DNA, the CDR3 is TGTGCCACCAGTGGTTCGCGGATCACAGATACGCAGTATTTT. Its translation is CATSGSRITDTQYF.

This clonotype was seen more than once but under ten times. The chain employs TRBV7-9 and TRBJ2-1; 8 positions agree with TRBD2. Per the germline V gene, CDR1 is SEHNR and CDR2 is FQNEAQ (reference sequence). The CDR3 runs 15 residues. J gave up 3 bases and V 5 bases, and 6 bases lay outside the gene matches. Here the CDR3 reads CASSPAGVGYNEQFF. The CDR3 nucleotides are TGTGCCAGCAGCCCAGCGGGAGTCGGCTACAATGAGCAGTTCTTC. Supplemented by reference TRBV7-9 and TRBJ2-1, the full variable domain reads DTGVSQNPRHKITKRGQNVTFRCDPISEHNRLYWYRQTLGQGPEFLTYFQNEAQLEKSRLLSDRFSAERPKGSFSTLEIQRTEQGDSAMYLCASSPAGVGYNEQFFGPGTRLTVL.

V usage is TRBV2 and J usage is TRBJ2-1; either TRBD1 or TRBD2 may fit D (5 bases each). The CDR3 contains 13 residues. Per the germline V gene, CDR1 is SNHLY and CDR2 is FYNNEI. The V end lost 4 bases, the J end lost 10 bases, and 14 bases lay between the germline ends. The CDR3 protein is CASSASRGWEQFF. CDR3 in DNA: TGTGCCAGCAGTGCCTCTCGGGGCTGGGAGCAGTTCTTC.